The entry that follows covers one T cell receptor (beta chain) sequence. The CDR3 is 13 amino acids. V lost 7 bases, J lost 8 bases, and 9 bases stayed unmatched. Germline CDR1 and CDR2: WSHSY and SAAADI. The data were taken from a study of cytomegalovirus exposure and HLA in healthy donors. Primers: 60 Vbeta forward and 13 Jbeta reverse. Repertoires were generated with immunoSEQ multiplex PCR, while TCRdb's copy carries only in-frame clones and drops some. The sample shows about 190,000 clones, around 75% of them seen only once. Specimen: PBMCs. The rearrangement links TRBV10-2 to TRBJ1-2; TRBD1 aligns across 8 bases. The TCR comes from a man aged 35 to 55 in good health and CMV-seropositive. CDR3 coding DNA: TGCGCCAGCAAAGGGACAGGTCCCTCGGGCTACACCTTC. This translates into CASKGTGPSGYTF.